The rows below give T cell receptor beta chains drawn from one sample of a study of vaccination and CD4 T cells after COVID-19. Antigen specificity for these receptors is unknown. From the PCR reads, TCRdb called clonotypes with MiXCR, one entry per CDR3 protein. The sample lists some 21,000 distinct CDR3 sequences, 45% to 50% occurring once. The sequenced material came from CD4+ T cells from blood, cultured in vitro. The receptors were sampled from a human donor who had recovered from COVID-19. CDR3s include the opening cysteine and the closing phenylalanine or tryptophan. D genes are given only for firm matches. A row's size may be missing; if present it is once, few, many or a size class.

V gene	D gene	J gene	clone size	CDR3 DNA	CDR3 protein
TRBV12-3/TRBV12-4	-	TRBJ1-1	-	TGTGCCAGCAGTTTATGGGGGCAGCGCACTGAAGCTTTCTTT	CASSLWGQRTEAFF
TRBV20-1	-	TRBJ2-2	few	TGCAGTGCTAGACGTCGCGGGACCACCGGGGAGCTGTTTTTT	CSARRRGTTGELFF
TRBV10-3	-	TRBJ2-7	-	TGTGCCATCAGTGAGTTGCCTAGCGAGATTCCGAACTACGAGCAGTACTTC	CAISELPSEIPNYEQYF
TRBV12-3/TRBV12-4	-	TRBJ1-2	-	TGTGCCAGCACAGGGACGGCGACTAACTATGGCTACACCTTC	CASTGTATNYGYTF
TRBV4-2	-	TRBJ2-7	few	TGTGCCAGCAGCCAAGATGCAGGGCCCAACCCCTATTACGAGCAGTACTTC	CASSQDAGPNPYYEQYF
TRBV20-1	TRBD1	TRBJ2-7	-	TGCAGTGCTAGTTTCGAGGGGACAGGGGGCGGTTACGAGCAGTACTTC	CSASFEGTGGGYEQYF
TRBV19	TRBD1	TRBJ2-7	once	TGTGCCAGTAGTACCACCGGACAGGGGGTAGGGAGTTCCTACGAGCAGTACTTC	CASSTTGQGVGSSYEQYF
TRBV20-1	TRBD2	TRBJ2-1	once	TGCAGTGCTAGGGGGACTAGCGGGAGCGAGCGCAATGAGCAGTTCTTC	CSARGTSGSERNEQFF
TRBV19	-	TRBJ1-2	-	TGTGCCAGTAGTATTGGGGCAGTTCTTTCCTACTATGGCTACACCTTC	CASSIGAVLSYYGYTF
TRBV12-3/TRBV12-4	TRBD2	TRBJ2-7	-	TGTGCCAGCAGTTTAGGGCTAGCGGGATACTACGAGCAGTACTTC	CASSLGLAGYYEQYF
TRBV7-2	TRBD2	TRBJ2-7	-	TGTGCCAGCAGCACCACCAGCGGGGACGCCTACGAGCAGTACTTC	CASSTTSGDAYEQYF
TRBV25-1	-	TRBJ1-2	-	TGTGCCAGCCGCCAGGGAGGAGGCTATGGCTACACCTTC	CASRQGGGYGYTF
TRBV12-3/TRBV12-4	-	TRBJ2-7	-	TGTGCCAGCAGATCACCAGCTAACTACGAGCAGTACTTC	CASRSPANYEQYF
TRBV14	-	TRBJ1-6	once	TGTGCCAGCAGTCAAGGGGGATCACCCCTCCACTTT	CASSQGGSPLHF
TRBV20-1	-	TRBJ2-3	-	TGCAGTGCCCCAAACCTAGTTGCCAGTGGGGATACGCAGTATTTT	CSAPNLVASGDTQYF
TRBV2	TRBD1	TRBJ1-1	few	TGTGCCAGCAGGGCTCCCCCGGACAGGTTTGCCACTGAAGCTTTCTTT	CASRAPPDRFATEAFF
TRBV6-5	-	TRBJ2-3	-	TGTGCCAGCAGTTACTTCTCAGATACGCAGTATTTT	CASSYFSDTQYF
TRBV6-1	-	TRBJ1-2	few	TGTGCCAGCCGCGAATCAGTAAACTATGGCTACACCTTC	CASRESVNYGYTF
TRBV6-1	TRBD2	TRBJ2-7	few	TGTGCCAGCAGGGCGGGAGGATACGAGCAGTACTTC	CASRAGGYEQYF
TRBV19	TRBD2	TRBJ2-3	-	TGTGCCAGTAGGCCGGGTAGCGGGCTGTACGATACGCAGTATTTT	CASRPGSGLYDTQYF
TRBV20-1	-	TRBJ2-1	few	TGCAGTGCCCGTCAGGGCGGGCGAAATGAGCAGTTCTTC	CSARQGGRNEQFF
TRBV24-1	-	TRBJ2-1	-	TGTGCCACCAGGGCCTCAGACGGTACCTACAATGAGCAGTTCTTC	CATRASDGTYNEQFF